This T cell receptor (beta chain) was identified during a study of cytomegalovirus exposure and HLA in healthy donors. The study, taken as a whole, reports: The authors listed around 150 TCR beta chains as cytomegalovirus-associated.

This clone showed up just a few times. What it binds is not known. Primers: 60 Vbeta forward and 13 Jbeta reverse. The method was immunoSEQ multiplex PCR; TCRdb's version includes in-frame clones alone and lacks a portion of them. The data hold over 120,000 clones, with roughly 9.8% observed a single time. V lost 6 bases to trimming and J lost 5 bases; unmatched junction nucleotides: 2. Germline lookup yields CDR1 LNHDA and CDR2 SQIVND (reference sequence). The CDR3 contains 13 residues. The chain carries TRBV19 and TRBJ2-1; 9 nucleotides match TRBD2. Sequencing used PBMCs. This clonotype was sampled from a man aged 50 or older in good health and CMV-seronegative. CDR3 sequence reads: CASRRGGDNEQFF. The CDR3 coding sequence is TGTGCCAGTAGGCGGGGGGGGGACAATGAGCAGTTCTTC.